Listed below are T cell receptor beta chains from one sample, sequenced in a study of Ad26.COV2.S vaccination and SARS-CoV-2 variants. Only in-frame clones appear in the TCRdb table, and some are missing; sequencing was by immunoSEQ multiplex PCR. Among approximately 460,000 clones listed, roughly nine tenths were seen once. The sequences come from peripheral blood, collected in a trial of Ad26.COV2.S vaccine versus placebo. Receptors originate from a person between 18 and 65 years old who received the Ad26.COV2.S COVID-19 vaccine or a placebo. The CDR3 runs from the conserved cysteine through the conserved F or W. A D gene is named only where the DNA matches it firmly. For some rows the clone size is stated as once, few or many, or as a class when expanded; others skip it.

CDR3: CASSQGWTSGDYEQYF
DNA: TGTGCCAGCAGCCAAGGGTGGACTAGCGGGGACTACGAGCAGTACTTC
size: .
D: TRBD2
J: TRBJ2-7
V: TRBV3-1/TRBV3-2

CDR3: CASSISSGQISYEQYF
DNA: TGTGCCAGTAGTATTAGTTCCGGACAGATTTCCTACGAGCAGTACTTC
size: .
D: .
J: TRBJ2-7
V: TRBV19

CDR3: CASSLKRVGTDAFF
DNA: TGCGCCAGCAGCTTGAAGAGGGTCGGGACAGACGCTTTCTTT
size: .
D: TRBD1
J: TRBJ1-1
V: TRBV5-1

CDR3: CASSLSGQGHIIYGYTF
DNA: TGTGCCAGCAGCCTATCGGGACAGGGCCATATCATCTATGGCTACACCTTC
size: .
D: TRBD1
J: TRBJ1-2
V: TRBV7-8

CDR3: CASSSGGRGPDQPQHF
DNA: TGTGCCAGCAGTAGTGGGGGCAGGGGACCGGATCAGCCCCAGCATTTT
size: .
D: .
J: TRBJ1-5
V: TRBV5-6

CDR3: CATSRETSGQGVYEQYF
DNA: TGTGCCACCAGCAGAGAAACCTCGGGACAGGGAGTCTACGAGCAGTACTTC
size: once
D: TRBD1
J: TRBJ2-7
V: TRBV15

CDR3: CASSPPQSTGELFF
DNA: TGTGCCAGCAGCCCACCCCAGAGCACCGGGGAGCTGTTTTTT
size: .
D: .
J: TRBJ2-2
V: TRBV6-5

CDR3: CASTQGTGMGTEAFF
DNA: TGCGCCAGCACCCAAGGGACAGGGATGGGCACTGAAGCTTTCTTT
size: .
D: TRBD1
J: TRBJ1-1
V: TRBV5-1

CDR3: CASSYARGGANVLTF
DNA: TGTGCCAGCAGTTACGCGAGGGGCGGGGCCAACGTCCTGACTTTC
size: .
D: .
J: TRBJ2-6
V: TRBV6-5

CDR3: CASSRARTSGNEQYF
DNA: TGTGCCAGCTCACGGGCACGGACGAGTGGTAACGAGCAGTACTTC
size: .
D: .
J: TRBJ2-7
V: TRBV18

CDR3: CASSFVSGSTDTQYF
DNA: TGCGCCAGCAGCTTTGTTAGCGGGAGCACAGATACGCAGTATTTT
size: .
D: TRBD2
J: TRBJ2-3
V: TRBV5-1

CDR3: CASSSPPRGGKNNEQFF
DNA: TGTGCCAGCAGCTCCCCCCCCCGCGGGGGGAAGAACAATGAGCAGTTCTTC
size: .
D: TRBD2
J: TRBJ2-1
V: TRBV7-9

CDR3: CAWADRVHQPQHF
DNA: TGTGCCTGGGCCGACAGGGTTCACCAGCCCCAGCATTTT
size: .
D: TRBD1
J: TRBJ1-5
V: TRBV30

CDR3: CSAGGDSPLHF
DNA: TGCAGTGCTGGCGGGGATTCACCCCTCCACTTT
size: once
D: .
J: TRBJ1-6
V: TRBV20-1

CDR3: CASSENHNSPLHF
DNA: TGTGCCAGCAGTGAAAATCATAATTCACCCCTCCACTTT
size: .
D: .
J: TRBJ1-6
V: TRBV25-1

CDR3: CASRTGQVQSNQPQHF
DNA: TGTGCCAGCAGAACGGGACAGGTTCAGAGCAATCAGCCCCAGCATTTT
size: .
D: TRBD1
J: TRBJ1-5
V: TRBV6-6

CDR3: CASSLGRGSGIDTQYF
DNA: TGTGCCAGCAGCTTGGGCCGCGGGAGTGGGATAGATACGCAGTATTTT
size: once
D: TRBD2
J: TRBJ2-3
V: TRBV5-4

CDR3: CASSQEATSGSQETQYF
DNA: TGTGCCAGCAGCCAGGAAGCGACTAGCGGGAGCCAAGAGACCCAGTACTTC
size: .
D: TRBD2
J: TRBJ2-5
V: TRBV14

CDR3: CATSGPSGVTNTGELFF
DNA: TGTGCCACCAGTGGCCCCAGCGGGGTTACGAACACCGGGGAGCTGTTTTTT
size: .
D: TRBD2
J: TRBJ2-2
V: TRBV24-1

CDR3: CASSPPRGAAQNTEAFF
DNA: TGTGCCAGCTCACCACCGAGGGGGGCAGCCCAGAACACTGAAGCTTTCTTT
size: .
D: .
J: TRBJ1-1
V: TRBV18

CDR3: CASSIRAAEAFF
DNA: TGTGCCAGTAGTATAAGGGCAGCCGAAGCTTTCTTT
size: .
D: .
J: TRBJ1-1
V: TRBV19

CDR3: CASSRYETDRERFF
DNA: TGTGCCAGCTCACGCTACGAGACTGACAGGGAGAGGTTCTTC
size: .
D: TRBD1
J: TRBJ2-1
V: TRBV18

CDR3: CASSAAYEQYF
DNA: TGTGCCAGCAGTGCTGCCTACGAGCAGTACTTC
size: .
D: .
J: TRBJ2-7
V: TRBV25-1

CDR3: CATYDGTDTQYF
DNA: TGTGCCACCTACGACGGGACAGATACGCAGTATTTT
size: .
D: .
J: TRBJ2-3
V: TRBV6-5

CDR3: CASSQQGVNTGELFF
DNA: TGTGCCAGCAGTCAACAGGGCGTGAACACCGGGGAGCTGTTTTTT
size: .
D: .
J: TRBJ2-2
V: TRBV2

CDR3: CASSPYRPNEQFF
DNA: TGTGCCAGCAGCCCTTACCGCCCCAATGAGCAGTTCTTC
size: .
D: .
J: TRBJ2-1
V: TRBV9

CDR3: CASSGDYTEAFF
DNA: TGTGCCAGCAGCGGGGATTACACTGAAGCTTTCTTT
size: .
D: .
J: TRBJ1-1
V: TRBV3-1/TRBV3-2

CDR3: CASSKLGLLHNEQFF
DNA: TGTGCCAGCAGCAAACTCGGGCTCCTCCATAATGAGCAGTTCTTC
size: .
D: .
J: TRBJ2-1
V: TRBV2

CDR3: CASSVAERGGGEQFF
DNA: TGTGCCAGCAGCGTAGCTGAGCGGGGGGGCGGTGAGCAGTTCTTC
size: .
D: TRBD2
J: TRBJ2-1
V: TRBV9

CDR3: CASSLWTGGSNGYTF
DNA: TGTGCCAGCAGCTTATGGACAGGGGGATCTAATGGCTACACCTTC
size: .
D: TRBD1
J: TRBJ1-2
V: TRBV7-8

CDR3: CASRGTGQEGQPQHF
DNA: TGTGCCAGCAGGGGGACGGGACAGGAGGGTCAGCCCCAGCATTTT
size: .
D: TRBD1
J: TRBJ1-5
V: TRBV6-6

CDR3: CASSKSPGTNRAYNEQFF
DNA: TGTGCCAGTAGTAAAAGCCCCGGGACTAATCGGGCCTACAATGAGCAGTTCTTC
size: .
D: TRBD2
J: TRBJ2-1
V: TRBV19

CDR3: CASSLTRPGQGVRRLPEAFF
DNA: TGTGCCAGTAGTCTAACCCGCCCGGGACAGGGGGTGCGAAGGCTTCCTGAAGCTTTCTTT
size: .
D: TRBD1
J: TRBJ1-1
V: TRBV19

CDR3: CASSLYLGSHLPQHF
DNA: TGTGCCAGCAGCTTATACCTGGGGTCCCATCTGCCCCAGCATTTT
size: .
D: .
J: TRBJ1-5
V: TRBV7-8

CDR3: CASSPTAMMGAEAFF
DNA: TGTGCCAGCTCACCTACCGCCATGATGGGCGCTGAAGCTTTCTTT
size: .
D: .
J: TRBJ1-1
V: TRBV18

CDR3: CASSAGQGPYNEQFF
DNA: TGCGCCAGCAGCGCGGGACAGGGCCCCTACAATGAGCAGTTCTTC
size: .
D: TRBD1
J: TRBJ2-1
V: TRBV5-1

CDR3: CSARDPIEAFF
DNA: TGCAGTGCTCGCGACCCGATTGAAGCTTTCTTT
size: .
D: .
J: TRBJ1-1
V: TRBV20-1

CDR3: CASSYGTSGGADTQYF
DNA: TGTGCCAGCAGTTACGGTACTAGCGGGGGGGCAGATACGCAGTATTTT
size: .
D: TRBD2
J: TRBJ2-3
V: TRBV6-2/TRBV6-3

CDR3: CASSMLGAVNTEAFF
DNA: TGTGCCAGTAGTATGCTTGGGGCCGTGAACACTGAAGCTTTCTTT
size: .
D: .
J: TRBJ1-1
V: TRBV19

CDR3: CASSMGQGAFYEQYF
DNA: TGTGCCAGTAGTATGGGCCAGGGGGCGTTTTACGAGCAGTACTTC
size: once
D: TRBD1
J: TRBJ2-7
V: TRBV19

CDR3: CASSLTPTGGYSNQPQHF
DNA: TGTGCCAGCAGCTTGACTCCGACAGGGGGATATAGCAATCAGCCCCAGCATTTT
size: .
D: TRBD1
J: TRBJ1-5
V: TRBV5-8

CDR3: CASSQGASGKSNEQFF
DNA: TGTGCCAGCAGCCAGGGGGCTAGCGGGAAATCCAATGAGCAGTTCTTC
size: .
D: .
J: TRBJ2-1
V: TRBV7-6

CDR3: CAARGPNTEAFF
DNA: TGTGCCGCCAGGGGGCCTAACACTGAAGCTTTCTTT
size: .
D: TRBD1
J: TRBJ1-1
V: TRBV4-2

CDR3: CASSLAQGRTYEQYF
DNA: TGTGCCAGCAGCTTGGCGCAGGGACGTACCTACGAGCAGTACTTC
size: few
D: .
J: TRBJ2-7
V: TRBV5-8

CDR3: CASSPRTKDYGYTF
DNA: TGTGCCAGTAGTCCGCGGACCAAGGACTATGGCTACACCTTC
size: .
D: .
J: TRBJ1-2
V: TRBV19

CDR3: CAWTSPGEYYGYTF
DNA: TGTGCCTGGACTTCTCCGGGGGAATATTATGGCTACACCTTC
size: .
D: .
J: TRBJ1-2
V: TRBV30

CDR3: CASSTVNRGGTEAFF
DNA: TGCGCCAGCAGCACGGTGAACAGGGGTGGCACTGAAGCTTTCTTT
size: .
D: TRBD1
J: TRBJ1-1
V: TRBV5-1

CDR3: CASSQGGMVAGDSDEQFF
DNA: TGTGCCAGCAGCCAAGGAGGTATGGTAGCGGGAGATAGCGATGAGCAGTTCTTC
size: .
D: TRBD2
J: TRBJ2-1
V: TRBV7-8

CDR3: CASSSGWTGSQETQYF
DNA: TGTGCCAGCAGCTCAGGGTGGACAGGGAGCCAAGAGACCCAGTACTTC
size: .
D: TRBD1
J: TRBJ2-5
V: TRBV7-6

CDR3: CASSDQGRQPQHF
DNA: TGTGCCAGCAGTGATCAGGGGAGGCAGCCCCAGCATTTT
size: .
D: .
J: TRBJ1-5
V: TRBV2

CDR3: CASSTGDGYTF
DNA: TGTGCCAGTAGTACAGGGGACGGCTACACCTTC
size: .
D: .
J: TRBJ1-2
V: TRBV19

CDR3: CASSRVGPQGKDTQYF
DNA: TGTGCCAGCAGCCGGGTTGGGCCACAGGGGAAAGATACGCAGTATTTT
size: once
D: TRBD1
J: TRBJ2-3
V: TRBV7-9

CDR3: CASSLDRGNTGELFF
DNA: TGCGCCAGCAGCTTAGACAGGGGGAACACCGGGGAGCTGTTTTTT
size: .
D: TRBD1
J: TRBJ2-2
V: TRBV5-1

CDR3: CASSLSGEGLAFF
DNA: TGCGCCAGCAGCTTGTCAGGGGAGGGATTGGCTTTCTTT
size: .
D: .
J: TRBJ1-1
V: TRBV5-1

CDR3: CASSQGGSPLHF
DNA: TGTGCCAGCAGTCAGGGAGGGTCACCCCTCCACTTT
size: .
D: .
J: TRBJ1-6
V: TRBV27

CDR3: CASSRQENTEAFF
DNA: TGTGCCAGCTCGCGACAGGAGAACACTGAAGCTTTCTTT
size: .
D: .
J: TRBJ1-1
V: TRBV18

CDR3: CASSLESTGTVYGYTF
DNA: TGTGCCAGCAGCTTGGAAAGCACCGGGACAGTTTATGGCTACACCTTC
size: .
D: TRBD1
J: TRBJ1-2
V: TRBV5-6

CDR3: CASSLSVTLNTEAFF
DNA: TGTGCCAGCAGTTTAAGCGTCACCCTGAACACTGAAGCTTTCTTT
size: few
D: .
J: TRBJ1-1
V: TRBV28

CDR3: CAWSWQGNTEAFF
DNA: TGTGCCTGGAGTTGGCAGGGGAACACTGAAGCTTTCTTT
size: .
D: .
J: TRBJ1-1
V: TRBV30